The next 20 T cell receptor beta chains were all read from a single sample in a study of identical twins. TCRdb analysed the 5' RACE reads with MiXCR anew, one entry per CDR3 protein. The sample shows under 900,000 distinct CDR3 sequences, 18% of them seen only once. These data were also reused for a study on T cells expressing NK-cell markers.

Sequencing was done on a sample of PBMCs. These receptors were taken from a woman aged 18 to 35 in good health.

The chain joins TRBV30 to TRBJ2-7; D call uncertain. In germline, CDR1 is GTSNPN, CDR2 SVGIG (reference sequence). CDR3 length equals 14 residues. V was clipped by 2 bases and J by 0 bases, with 11 bases between them. CDR3 in amino acids: CAWSSSSASYEQYF. CDR3 nucleotides: TGTGCCTGGAGTAGCAGCAGTGCCTCCTACGAGCAGTACTTC.

The chain joins TRBV6-1 to TRBJ2-5, with D possibly matching TRBD1 (6 bases). Germline V CDR1 and CDR2: MNHNS, SASEGT. The ends were cut back, 3 bases at V and 4 bases at J, with 12 bases in the middle. This CDR3 is built from 14 residues. CDR3 amino acids: CASSERARGETQYF. CDR3 bases: TGTGCCAGCAGTGAGCGGGCCAGGGGAGAGACCCAGTACTTC.

This sequence joins TRBV24-1 and TRBJ2-3; D is uncertain. V lost 4 bases and J 4 bases, leaving 11 bases between the germline ends. The CDR3 consists of 14 residues. In germline, CDR1 is KGHDR, CDR2 SFDVKD. CDR3 nucleotides: TGTGCCACCAGTGAGGCCTCCGCAGCAGATACGCAGTATTTT. It translates to CATSEASAADTQYF.

The rearrangement links TRBV12-3 or TRBV12-4 to TRBJ1-2; D unclear. The length of the CDR3 is 13 residues. The V end lost 2 bases, the J end lost 8 bases, and 12 bases lay between the germline ends. The CDR3 loop reads CASSLSLSKGYTF. The CDR3 DNA is TGTGCCAGCAGTTTAAGCTTATCGAAAGGCTACACCTTC.

The CDR3 bases are TGTGCCAGCAGCTTTGGGACAGTTGTTAATGAGCAGTTCTTC. Translating it yields CASSFGTVVNEQFF. The V and J genes are TRBV7-2 and TRBJ2-1, with 7 bases aligning to TRBD1. The CDR3 contains 14 residues. Germline loops: CDR1 SGHTA, CDR2 FQGNSA. V was clipped by 3 bases and J by 7 bases; unmatched bases: 6. Full variable domain (rest looked up from reference TRBV7-2 and TRBJ2-1): GAGVSQSPSNKVTEKGKDVELRCDPISGHTALYWYRQSLGQGLEFLIYFQGNSAPDKSGLPSDRFSAERTGGSVSTLTIQRTQQEDSAVYLCASSFGTVVNEQFFGPGTRLTVL.

This clonotype occurred many times. The chain couples TRBV12-3 or TRBV12-4 to TRBJ1-2, with 10 bases identical to TRBD1. This CDR3 has 14 amino acids. V dropped 5 bases and J dropped 4; count of bases not matched to a gene: 4. CDR3 sequence: CASSLGTGVYGYTF. The DNA for the CDR3 is TGTGCCAGCAGTCTTGGGACAGGGGTCTATGGCTACACCTTC.

The chain uses TRBV12-3 or TRBV12-4 and TRBJ2-3, with D perhaps matching TRBD1 or TRBD2 (7 bases each). V was trimmed by 5 bases and J by 3 bases, leaving 18 bases between them. This CDR3 spans 16 amino acids. The CDR3: CASSDSGRGLTDTQYF. CDR3 sequence (DNA): TGTGCCAGCAGTGATTCGGGGAGGGGGCTAACAGATACGCAGTATTTT.

This clonotype has only a few counts. This CDR3 reads CASSLIGQGTGELFF. DNA for the CDR3: TGCGCCAGCAGCTTGATCGGACAGGGAACCGGGGAGCTGTTTTTT. The chain combines TRBV5-1 with TRBJ2-2, with 8 bases that match TRBD1. Trimming at V came to 1 base and at J to 5 bases, leaving 4 bases not matched to a gene. Germline CDR1 is SGHRS and CDR2 is YFSETQ. This CDR3 has 15 amino acids.

This clonotype was seen a few times. This chain links TRBV7-2 with TRBJ1-5, with 8 bases lining up with TRBD1. J was trimmed by 3 bases and V by 5 bases; bases with no gene match: 6. Germline V CDR1 and CDR2: SGHTA, FQGNSA. This CDR3 has 15 amino acids. As DNA, the CDR3 is TGTGCCAGCAGCCAGAGACAGGGGTTCAATCAGCCCCAGCATTTT. This encodes CASSQRQGFNQPQHF.

This chain connects TRBV7-9 to TRBJ2-7; a possible D gene is TRBD2 (5 bases). The germline V gene encodes CDR1 SEHNR and CDR2 FQNEAQ (reference sequence). With 10 bases removed from V and 0 bases from J, the gap between germline ends came to 13 bases. The CDR3 has 13 residues. The CDR3 reads CATTPGNSYEQYF. Here the CDR3 DNA reads TGTGCCACCACCCCGGGGAACTCCTACGAGCAGTACTTC.

This clonotype was detected ten times or more. The DNA of the CDR3 is TGTGCCAGCACCACCCCCGGGGGGAACTATGGCTACACCTTC. Translation gives CASTTPGGNYGYTF. This rearrangement joins TRBV6-1 to TRBJ1-2; D is perhaps TRBD1 (5 bases). V was cut by 7 bases and J by 2 bases, with 14 bases left in between. The CDR3 has 14 amino acids. Germline-derived CDR1 and CDR2 are MNHNS and SASEGT.

The chain is built from TRBV7-9 and TRBJ2-1, with 12 positions matching TRBD2. The CDR3 contains 16 residues. The germline CDR1 and CDR2 sequences are SEHNR and FQNEAQ (reference sequence). J lost 10 bases, V lost 5 bases, and 12 bases had no gene match. In DNA form, the CDR3 reads TGTGCCAGCAGCACCTGGGCTAGCGGGGGGGCACAAGAGCAGTTCTTC. Translating it yields CASSTWASGGAQEQFF.

The chain joins TRBV10-2 to TRBJ2-7, with D maybe TRBD1 (6 bases). This CDR3 is 14 amino acids long. V shed 7 bases and J shed 0 bases, with 13 bases lying between them. Germline assignment: CDR1 WSHSY and CDR2 SAAADI. The CDR3, as DNA: TGCGCCAGCAACTCAGGGGTGAGCTCCTACGAGCAGTACTTC. Translated, it gives CASNSGVSSYEQYF.

The V call is TRBV10-3, the J call TRBJ2-7; D possibly corresponds to TRBD2 (5 bases). CDR1 ENHRY and CDR2 SYGVKD come from the germline V gene. This CDR3 is built from 13 residues. Trimming removed 2 bases at V and 2 bases at J, with 7 bases between. The CDR3 sequence is CAISEHGTYEQYF. As DNA, the CDR3 is TGTGCCATCAGTGAGCACGGGACCTACGAGCAGTACTTC.

The chain employs TRBV20-1 and TRBJ2-7, with D perhaps TRBD2 (6 bases). The V end was cut by 6 bases, the J end by 3 bases, with 15 bases between. Germline CDR1 DFQATT, CDR2 SNEGSKA (reference sequence). The CDR3 loop spans 13 amino acids. The CDR3 is CSAQAPDYYEQYF. CDR3 bases: TGCAGTGCCCAGGCCCCGGACTACTACGAGCAGTACTTC.

This chain joins TRBV4-3 and TRBJ2-1; D unresolved. Germline-derived CDR1 and CDR2 are LGHNA and YSLEER. The CDR3 is 15 amino acids. V dropped 0 bases and J dropped 4 bases, with 10 bases sitting between them. CDR3 DNA sequence: TGCGCCAGCAGCCAAGATCCGGACCGTTACAATGAGCAGTTCTTC. The encoded protein is CASSQDPDRYNEQFF.

This clonotype was found many times. This chain links TRBV6-5 with TRBJ2-6; D perhaps matches TRBD1 (6 bases). Germline CDR1 and CDR2: MNHEY and SVGAGI. The V gene lost 1 base and the J gene lost 0 bases, with 16 bases spanning the gap. This CDR3 has 19 residues. CDR3 residues: CASSYFPGQHLSGANVLTF. Here the CDR3 DNA reads TGTGCCAGCAGTTACTTTCCGGGACAACATCTCTCTGGGGCCAACGTCCTGACTTTC.

The gene calls are TRBV20-1 and TRBJ1-1; D perhaps matches TRBD1 (6 bases). Germline CDR1 DFQATT, CDR2 SNEGSKA (reference sequence). The CDR3 length is 12 residues. V was trimmed by 5 bases and J by 10 bases, leaving 17 bases between them. This CDR3 reads CSAYPPGTRAFF. In nucleotides, the CDR3 is TGCAGTGCTTACCCTCCCGGGACAAGAGCTTTCTTT.

The sample holds a few counts of this clonotype. The V gene is TRBV10-3, the J gene TRBJ2-7; 8 bases map to TRBD1. CDR1 ENHRY and CDR2 SYGVKD come from the germline V gene. The CDR3 spans 14 residues. The J segment lost 7 bases and the V segment lost 3 bases, leaving 8 bases of the junction unmatched. In nucleotides, the CDR3 is TGTGCCATCAGTGAAAGGACAGGGTTGAGGGAGCAGTACTTC. Translation gives CAISERTGLREQYF.

The chain joins TRBV4-1 to TRBJ2-1; 10 bases are shared with TRBD2. J was trimmed by 4 bases and V by 0 bases; bases with no gene match: 3. Germline CDR1 reads MGHRA; CDR2 reads YSYEKL. This CDR3 is 16 amino acids long. The CDR3, as DNA: TGCGCCAGCAGCCAAGATCGGACTAGCGGATACAATGAGCAGTTCTTC. Translating it yields CASSQDRTSGYNEQFF.